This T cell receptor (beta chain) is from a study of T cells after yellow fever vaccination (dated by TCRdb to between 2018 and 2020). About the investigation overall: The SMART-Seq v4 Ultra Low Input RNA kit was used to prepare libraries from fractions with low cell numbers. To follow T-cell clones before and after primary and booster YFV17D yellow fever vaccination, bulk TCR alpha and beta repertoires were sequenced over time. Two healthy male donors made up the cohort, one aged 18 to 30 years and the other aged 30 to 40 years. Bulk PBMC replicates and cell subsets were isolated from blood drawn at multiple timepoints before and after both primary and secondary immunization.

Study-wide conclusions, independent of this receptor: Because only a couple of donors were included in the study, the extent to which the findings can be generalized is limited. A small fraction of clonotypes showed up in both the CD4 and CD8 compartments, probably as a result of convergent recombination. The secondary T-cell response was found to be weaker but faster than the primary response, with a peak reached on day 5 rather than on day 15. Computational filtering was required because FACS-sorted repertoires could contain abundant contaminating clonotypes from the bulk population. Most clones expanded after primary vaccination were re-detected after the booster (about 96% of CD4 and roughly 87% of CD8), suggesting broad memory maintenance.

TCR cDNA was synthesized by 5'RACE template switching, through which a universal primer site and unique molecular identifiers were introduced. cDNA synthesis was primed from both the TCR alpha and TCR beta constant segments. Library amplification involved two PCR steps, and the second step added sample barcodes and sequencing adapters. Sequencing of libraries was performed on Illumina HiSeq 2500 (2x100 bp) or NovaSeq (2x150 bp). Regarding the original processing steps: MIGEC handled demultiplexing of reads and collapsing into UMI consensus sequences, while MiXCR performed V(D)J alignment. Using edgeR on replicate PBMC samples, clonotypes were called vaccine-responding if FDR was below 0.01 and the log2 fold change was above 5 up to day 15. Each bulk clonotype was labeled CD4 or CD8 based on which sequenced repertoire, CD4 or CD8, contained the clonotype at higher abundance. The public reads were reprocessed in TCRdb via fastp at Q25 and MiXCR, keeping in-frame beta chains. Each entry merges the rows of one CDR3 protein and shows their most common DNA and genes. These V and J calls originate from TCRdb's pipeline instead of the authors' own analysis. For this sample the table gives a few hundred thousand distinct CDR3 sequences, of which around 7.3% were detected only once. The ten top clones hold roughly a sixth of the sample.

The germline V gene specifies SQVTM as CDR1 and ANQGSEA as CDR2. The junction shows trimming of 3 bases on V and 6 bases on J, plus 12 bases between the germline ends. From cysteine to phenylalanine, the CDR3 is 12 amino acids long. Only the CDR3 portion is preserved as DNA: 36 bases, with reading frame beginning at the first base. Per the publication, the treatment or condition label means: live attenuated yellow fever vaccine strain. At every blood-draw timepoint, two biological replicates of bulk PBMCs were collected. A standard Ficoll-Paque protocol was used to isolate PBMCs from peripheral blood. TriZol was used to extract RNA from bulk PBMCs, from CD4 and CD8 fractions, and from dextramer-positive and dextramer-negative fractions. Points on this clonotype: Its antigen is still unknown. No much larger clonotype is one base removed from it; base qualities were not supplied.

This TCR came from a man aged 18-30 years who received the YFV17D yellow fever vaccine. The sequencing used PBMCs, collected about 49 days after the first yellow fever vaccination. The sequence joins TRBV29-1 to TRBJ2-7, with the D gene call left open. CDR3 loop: CSVDTLWGEQYF. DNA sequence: TGCAGCGTTGACACCCTTTGGGGCGAGCAGTACTTC.